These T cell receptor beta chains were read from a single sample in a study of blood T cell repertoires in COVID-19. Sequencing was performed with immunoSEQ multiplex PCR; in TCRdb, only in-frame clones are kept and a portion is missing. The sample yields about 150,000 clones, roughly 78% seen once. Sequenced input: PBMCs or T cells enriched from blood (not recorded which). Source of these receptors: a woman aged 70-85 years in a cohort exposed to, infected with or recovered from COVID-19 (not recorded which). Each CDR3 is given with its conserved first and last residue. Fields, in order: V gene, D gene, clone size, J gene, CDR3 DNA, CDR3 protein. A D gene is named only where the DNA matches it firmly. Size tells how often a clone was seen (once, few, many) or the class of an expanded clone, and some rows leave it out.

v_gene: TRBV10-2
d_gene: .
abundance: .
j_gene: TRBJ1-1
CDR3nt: TGCGCCAGCAGCCGGAGTCAGGGGAACACTGAAGCTTTCTTT
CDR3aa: CASSRSQGNTEAFF

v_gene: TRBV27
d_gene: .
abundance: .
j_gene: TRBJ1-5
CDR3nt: TGTGCCAGCAGTTTCCAGGCGGGTCAGCCCCAGCATTTT
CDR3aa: CASSFQAGQPQHF

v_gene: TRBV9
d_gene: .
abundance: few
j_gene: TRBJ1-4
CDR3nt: TGTGCCAGCAGCGCTGATTCCTGGAGCGAAAAACTGTTTTTT
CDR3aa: CASSADSWSEKLFF

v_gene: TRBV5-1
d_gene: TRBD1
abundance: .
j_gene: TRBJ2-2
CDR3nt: TGCGCCAGCAGCACTGGGACAGCCGGGGAGCTGTTTTTT
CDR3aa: CASSTGTAGELFF

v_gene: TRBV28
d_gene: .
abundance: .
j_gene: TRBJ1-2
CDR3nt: TGTGCCACCACAGTGACTAACTATGGCTACACCTTC
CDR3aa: CATTVTNYGYTF

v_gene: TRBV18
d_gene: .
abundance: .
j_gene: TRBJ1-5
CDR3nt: TGTGCCAGCTCACCTGCCGCGGGGCCAGAGCCCCAGCATTTT
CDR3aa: CASSPAAGPEPQHF

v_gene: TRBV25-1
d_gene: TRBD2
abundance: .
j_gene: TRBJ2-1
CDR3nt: TGTGCCAGCAGTGAATCCTCTACTAGCGGGAGGAATGAGCAGTTCTTC
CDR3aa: CASSESSTSGRNEQFF

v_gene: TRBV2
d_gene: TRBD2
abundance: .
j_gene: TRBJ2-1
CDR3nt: TGTGCCAGCAGCGAGACTAGCGGAGCCTACAATGAGCAGTTCTTC
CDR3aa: CASSETSGAYNEQFF

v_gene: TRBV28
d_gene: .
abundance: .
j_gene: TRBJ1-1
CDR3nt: TGTGCCAGCACAGGGTATCCAACTACTGAAGCTTTCTTT
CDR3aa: CASTGYPTTEAFF

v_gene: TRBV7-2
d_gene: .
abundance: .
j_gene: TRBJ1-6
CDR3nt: TGTGCCAGCAGCCAAGTCCTGCTCCGGGTGGCTGGTTCACCCCTCCACTTT
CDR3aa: CASSQVLLRVAGSPLHF

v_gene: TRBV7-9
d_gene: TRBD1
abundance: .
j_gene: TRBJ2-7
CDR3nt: TGTGCCAGTAATCGAGGGGGCAGCGGAAGTGGCGAGCAGTACTTC
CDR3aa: CASNRGGSGSGEQYF